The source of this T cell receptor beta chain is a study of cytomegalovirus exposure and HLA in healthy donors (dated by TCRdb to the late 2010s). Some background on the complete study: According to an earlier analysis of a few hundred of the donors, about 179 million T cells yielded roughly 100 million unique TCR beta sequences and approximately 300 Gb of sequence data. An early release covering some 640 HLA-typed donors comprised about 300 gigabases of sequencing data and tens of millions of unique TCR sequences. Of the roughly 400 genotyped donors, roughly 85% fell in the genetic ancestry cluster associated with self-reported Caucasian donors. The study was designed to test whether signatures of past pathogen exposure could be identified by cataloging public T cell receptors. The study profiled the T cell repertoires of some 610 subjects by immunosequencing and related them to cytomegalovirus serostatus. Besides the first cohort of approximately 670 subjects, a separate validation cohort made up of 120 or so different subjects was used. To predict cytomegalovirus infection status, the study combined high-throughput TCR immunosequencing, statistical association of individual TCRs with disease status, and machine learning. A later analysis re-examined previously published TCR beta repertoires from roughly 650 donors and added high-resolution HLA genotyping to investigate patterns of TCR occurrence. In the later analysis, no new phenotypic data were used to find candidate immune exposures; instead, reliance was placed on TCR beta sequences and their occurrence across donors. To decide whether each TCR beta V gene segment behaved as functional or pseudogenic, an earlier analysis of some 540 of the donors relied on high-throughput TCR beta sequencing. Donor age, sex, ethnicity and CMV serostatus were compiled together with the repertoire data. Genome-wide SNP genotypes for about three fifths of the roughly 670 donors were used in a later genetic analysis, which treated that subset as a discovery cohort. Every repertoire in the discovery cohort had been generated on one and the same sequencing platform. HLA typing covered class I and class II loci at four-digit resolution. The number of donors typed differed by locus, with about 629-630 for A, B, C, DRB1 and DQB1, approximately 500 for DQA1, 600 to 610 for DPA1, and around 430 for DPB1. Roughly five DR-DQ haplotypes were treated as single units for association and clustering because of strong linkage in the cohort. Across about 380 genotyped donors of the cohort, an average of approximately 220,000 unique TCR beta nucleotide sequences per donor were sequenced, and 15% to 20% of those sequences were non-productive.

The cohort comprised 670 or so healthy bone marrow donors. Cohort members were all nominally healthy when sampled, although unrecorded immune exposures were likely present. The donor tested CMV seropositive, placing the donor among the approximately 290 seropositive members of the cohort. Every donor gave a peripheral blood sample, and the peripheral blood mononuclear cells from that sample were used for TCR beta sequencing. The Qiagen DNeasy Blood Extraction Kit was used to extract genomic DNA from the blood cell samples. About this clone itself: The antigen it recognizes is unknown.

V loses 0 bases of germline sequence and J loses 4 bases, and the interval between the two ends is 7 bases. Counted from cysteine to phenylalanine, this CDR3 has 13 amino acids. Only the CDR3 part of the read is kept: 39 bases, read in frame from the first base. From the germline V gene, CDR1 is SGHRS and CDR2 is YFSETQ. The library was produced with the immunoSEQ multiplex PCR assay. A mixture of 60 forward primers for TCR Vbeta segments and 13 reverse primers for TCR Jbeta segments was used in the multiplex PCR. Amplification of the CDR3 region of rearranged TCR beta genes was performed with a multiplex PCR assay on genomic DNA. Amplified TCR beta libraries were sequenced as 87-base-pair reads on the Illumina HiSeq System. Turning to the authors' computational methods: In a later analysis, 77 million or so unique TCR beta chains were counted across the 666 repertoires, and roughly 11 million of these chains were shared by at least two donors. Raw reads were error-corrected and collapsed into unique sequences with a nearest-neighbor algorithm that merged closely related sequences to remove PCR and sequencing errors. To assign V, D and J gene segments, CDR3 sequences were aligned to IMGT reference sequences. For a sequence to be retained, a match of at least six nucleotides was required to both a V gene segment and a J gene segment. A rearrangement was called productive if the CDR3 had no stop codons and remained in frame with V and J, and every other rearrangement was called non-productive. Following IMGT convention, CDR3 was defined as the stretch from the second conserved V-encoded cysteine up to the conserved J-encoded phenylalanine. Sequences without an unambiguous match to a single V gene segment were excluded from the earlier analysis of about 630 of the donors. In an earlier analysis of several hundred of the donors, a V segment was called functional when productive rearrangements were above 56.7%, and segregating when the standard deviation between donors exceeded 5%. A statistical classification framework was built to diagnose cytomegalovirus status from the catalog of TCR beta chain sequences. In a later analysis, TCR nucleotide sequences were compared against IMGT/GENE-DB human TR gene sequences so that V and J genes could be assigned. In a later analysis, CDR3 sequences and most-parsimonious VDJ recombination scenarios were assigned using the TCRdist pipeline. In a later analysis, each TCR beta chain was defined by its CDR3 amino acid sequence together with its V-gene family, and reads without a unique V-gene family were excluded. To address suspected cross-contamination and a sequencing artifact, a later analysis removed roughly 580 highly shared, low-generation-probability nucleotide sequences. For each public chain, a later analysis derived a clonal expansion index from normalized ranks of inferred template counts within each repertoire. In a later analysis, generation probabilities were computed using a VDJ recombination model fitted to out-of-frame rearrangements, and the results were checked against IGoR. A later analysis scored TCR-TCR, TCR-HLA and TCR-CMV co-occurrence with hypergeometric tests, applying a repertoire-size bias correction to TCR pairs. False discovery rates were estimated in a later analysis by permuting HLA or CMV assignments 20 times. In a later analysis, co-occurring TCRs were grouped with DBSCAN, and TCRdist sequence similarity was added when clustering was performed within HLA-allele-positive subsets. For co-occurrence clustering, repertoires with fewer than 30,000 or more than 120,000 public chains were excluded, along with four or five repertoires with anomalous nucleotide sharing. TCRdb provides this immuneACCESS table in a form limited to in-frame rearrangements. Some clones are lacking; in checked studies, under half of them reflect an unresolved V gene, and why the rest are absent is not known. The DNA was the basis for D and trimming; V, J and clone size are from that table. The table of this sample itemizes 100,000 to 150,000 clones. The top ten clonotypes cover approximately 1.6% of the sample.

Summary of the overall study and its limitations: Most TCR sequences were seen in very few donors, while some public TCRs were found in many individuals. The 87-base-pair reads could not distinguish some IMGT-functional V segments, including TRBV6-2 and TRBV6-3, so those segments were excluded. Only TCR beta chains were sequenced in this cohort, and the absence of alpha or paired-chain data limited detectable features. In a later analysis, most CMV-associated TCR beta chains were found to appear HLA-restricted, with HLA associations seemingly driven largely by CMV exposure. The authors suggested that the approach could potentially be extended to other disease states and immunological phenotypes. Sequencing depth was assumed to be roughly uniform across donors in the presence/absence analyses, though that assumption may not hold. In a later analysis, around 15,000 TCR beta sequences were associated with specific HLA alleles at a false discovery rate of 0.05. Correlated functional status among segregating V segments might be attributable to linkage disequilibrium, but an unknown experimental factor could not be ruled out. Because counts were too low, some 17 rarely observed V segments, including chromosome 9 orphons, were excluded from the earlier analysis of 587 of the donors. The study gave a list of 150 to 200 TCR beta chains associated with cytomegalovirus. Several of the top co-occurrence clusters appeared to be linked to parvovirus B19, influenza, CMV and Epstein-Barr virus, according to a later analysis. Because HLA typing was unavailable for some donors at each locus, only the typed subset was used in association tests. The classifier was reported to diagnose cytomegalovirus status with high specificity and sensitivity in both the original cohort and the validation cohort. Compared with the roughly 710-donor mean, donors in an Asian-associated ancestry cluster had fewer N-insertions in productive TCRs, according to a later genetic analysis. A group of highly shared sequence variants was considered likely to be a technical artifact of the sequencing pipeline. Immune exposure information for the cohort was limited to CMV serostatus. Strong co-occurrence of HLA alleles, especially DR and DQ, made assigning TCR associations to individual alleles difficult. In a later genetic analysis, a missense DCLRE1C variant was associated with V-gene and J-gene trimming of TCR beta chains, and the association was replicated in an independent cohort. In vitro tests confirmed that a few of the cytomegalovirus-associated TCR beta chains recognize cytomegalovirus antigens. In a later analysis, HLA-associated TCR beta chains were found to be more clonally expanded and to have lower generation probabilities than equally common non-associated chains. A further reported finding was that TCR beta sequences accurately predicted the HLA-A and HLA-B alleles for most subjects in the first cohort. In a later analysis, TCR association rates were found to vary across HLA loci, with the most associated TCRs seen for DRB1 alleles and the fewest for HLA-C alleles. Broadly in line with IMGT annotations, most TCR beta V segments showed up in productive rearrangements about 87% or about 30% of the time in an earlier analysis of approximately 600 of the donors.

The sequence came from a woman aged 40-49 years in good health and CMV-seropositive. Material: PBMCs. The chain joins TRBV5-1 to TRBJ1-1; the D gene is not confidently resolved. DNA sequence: TGCGCCAGCAGCTTGGACGTAGTCACTGAAGCTTTCTTT. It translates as CASSLDVVTEAFF.